The table lists the clone carrying this TCR beta chain with a count of one. The antigen is undetermined. This sample was taken from a study of blood T cells in healthy people across ages. After removal of 3 bases from V and 11 bases from J, the junction contained 9 bases not matched to a gene. CDR1 is SGDLS, CDR2 YYNGEE, per germline. This CDR3 is 14 amino acids long. General study points: Donor CMV infection status was unknown, possibly confounding age-related changes in expanded clonotypes. Observed TCR beta diversity showed a strong correlation with the percentage of naive T cells as measured by flow cytometry.

A second roughly 6 to 11 cycle PCR used barcoded and J-beta primers. TCRdb processed the 5' RACE reads anew with MiXCR; each CDR3 protein has one entry. Of about 1.8 million distinct CDR3 sequences in the sample, around 48% were seen once. Sequencing was done on a sample of blood. This chain links TRBV9 with TRBJ2-4, with 9 bases lining up with TRBD2. The TCR originated in a middle-aged woman in good health. CDR3 protein: CASSANSGGPFQYF. The CDR3, as DNA: TGTGCCAGCAGCGCCAATAGCGGGGGTCCGTTTCAGTACTTC. Variable domain in full (rest from reference TRBV9 and TRBJ2-4): DSGVTQTPKHLITATGQRVTLRCSPRSGDLSVYWYQQSLDQGLQFLIQYYNGEERAKGNILERFSAQQFPDLHSELNLSSLELGDSALYFCASSANSGGPFQYFGAGTRLSVL.